The 24 T cell receptor beta chains below were found in one sample sequenced in a study of radiotherapy plus CTLA-4 blockade in lung cancer. TCRdb keeps only in-frame clones here, not all; method: immunoSEQ multiplex PCR. The sample has 75,000 to 100,000 clones; approximately 85% are singletons. The specimen comprised peripheral blood, sampled from a patient treated with radiotherapy plus ipilimumab. These receptors all stem from a human donor with non-small cell lung cancer who had a partial response to radiotherapy plus ipilimumab.

The V and J genes are TRBV6-5 and TRBJ2-1, with 8 bases fitting TRBD2. Germline CDR1 and CDR2: MNHEY and SVGAGI. Trimming at V came to 10 bases and at J to 10 bases, leaving 18 bases not matched to a gene. The CDR3 spans 15 residues. Here the CDR3 reads CATKAGGASGWEQFF. The CDR3 nucleotides are TGTGCCACCAAGGCGGGGGGCGCTTCGGGGTGGGAGCAGTTCTTC.

The chain recombines TRBV7-2 with TRBJ2-7; weak D call: TRBD2 (6 bases). V lost 1 base and J lost 7, with 17 bases in between. Germline-derived CDR1 and CDR2 are SGHTA and FQGNSA. The CDR3 is 15 residues long. The CDR3 loop reads CASSLVGRPDLEQYF. CDR3 nucleotide sequence: TGTGCCAGCAGCTTAGTTGGGAGGCCGGACTTAGAGCAGTACTTC.

The rearrangement links TRBV5-1 to TRBJ2-7, with a tentative D call TRBD2 (6 bases). Looked up from germline, CDR1 is SGHRS and CDR2 is YFSETQ. The CDR3 sequence is 13 residues long. V dropped 4 bases and J dropped 3 bases, with 11 bases sitting between them. CDR3 region: CASSPDYIYEQYF. The CDR3 nucleotides are TGCGCCAGCAGCCCGGACTACATCTACGAGCAGTACTTC.

V is TRBV7-7 and J is TRBJ2-5, with D perhaps matching TRBD2 (5 bases). V lost 5 bases and J lost 3, with 13 bases in between. The CDR3 runs 14 residues. The germline gives CDR1 SSHAT, CDR2 FNYEAQ (reference sequence). The CDR3 DNA reads as TGTGCCAGCAGCCCCGGAGGTGGGGAAGAGACCCAGTACTTC. Translation gives CASSPGGGEETQYF.

V gene TRBV29-1 combines with J gene TRBJ2-5; 7 nucleotides match TRBD2. The CDR3 consists of 14 residues. CDR1 SQVTM and CDR2 ANQGSEA come from the germline V gene. V was clipped by 4 bases and J by 7 bases; unmatched bases: 12. As DNA, the CDR3 is TGCAGCGTTGTTTTAACCCTAGGCGGGGGGACCCAGTACTTC. Protein product: CSVVLTLGGGTQYF.

The chain combines TRBV6-1 with TRBJ2-7, with TRBD2 matching 14 bases. CDR1 is MNHNS, CDR2 SASEGT, per germline. This CDR3 has 15 residues. After removal of 5 bases from V and 6 bases from J, the junction contained 6 bases not matched to a gene. CDR3: CASSWGTSGRSEQYF. In DNA, the CDR3 is TGTGCCAGCAGTTGGGGGACTAGCGGGAGATCCGAGCAGTACTTC.

The V and J genes are TRBV7-7 and TRBJ2-1, with D tentatively TRBD2 (6 bases). The CDR3 extends over 15 amino acids. V was cut by 4 bases and J by 5 bases, with 15 bases left in between. Germline CDR1 SSHAT, CDR2 FNYEAQ (reference sequence). CDR3 protein: CASSSGLPANNEQFF. The CDR3 bases are TGTGCCAGCAGCTCGGGACTCCCCGCGAACAATGAGCAGTTCTTC.

The gene calls are TRBV29-1 and TRBJ2-1; possible D gene TRBD2, 6 bases. V was trimmed by 4 bases and J by 5 bases, leaving 12 bases between them. Germline values: CDR1 SQVTM, CDR2 ANQGSEA. The CDR3 extends over 13 amino acids. CDR3 region: CSVGRDSDNEQFF. In DNA form, the CDR3 reads TGCAGCGTTGGCCGGGACTCTGACAATGAGCAGTTCTTC.

This clone was picked up a small number of times. The rearrangement links TRBV6-4 to TRBJ2-7, with 8 bases aligning to TRBD2. V was clipped by 1 base and J by 5 bases; unmatched bases: 10. Germline V CDR1 and CDR2: MRHNA, SNTAGT. The CDR3 runs to 16 residues. The CDR3 is CASSDWVREGPNEQYF. CDR3 DNA: TGTGCCAGCAGTGACTGGGTACGGGAGGGCCCGAACGAGCAGTACTTC.

The chain carries TRBV11-2 and TRBJ1-3; D uncertain. CDR3 size: 13 residues. The germline V gene encodes CDR1 SGHAT and CDR2 FQNNGV. Trimming took off 3 bases at V and 4 bases at J, with 7 bases between the two ends. Written as DNA, the CDR3 is TGTGCCAGCAGCTTCGGAGGAGGAAACACCATATATTTT. The encoded protein is CASSFGGGNTIYF.

The chain is built from TRBV5-4 and TRBJ2-3; TRBD2 matches at 16 bases. The V and J ends lost 4 bases and 6 bases, in that order; junction bases with no gene match: 2. Germline V gene sequence: CDR1 SGHNT, CDR2 YYREEE (reference sequence). The CDR3 has 15 residues. This CDR3 reads CASSPGLAGGDTQYF. The DNA for the CDR3 is TGTGCCAGCAGCCCGGGACTAGCGGGAGGGGATACGCAGTATTTT.

This chain connects TRBV30 to TRBJ1-5; TRBD1 is a possible D gene (5 bases). Deletions cut 3 bases from V and 3 bases from J, with 12 bases between. The CDR3 spans 14 residues. Germline V lookup: CDR1 GTSNPN, CDR2 SVGIG (reference sequence). Here the CDR3 reads CAWSPGAYNQPQHF. For the CDR3, the DNA is TGTGCCTGGAGCCCTGGGGCCTACAATCAGCCCCAGCATTTT.

The genes are TRBV5-1 and TRBJ1-1; D perhaps matches TRBD1 (5 bases). This CDR3 has 15 amino acids. Germline-derived CDR1 and CDR2 are SGHRS and YFSETQ. V dropped 7 bases and J dropped 5 bases, with 21 bases sitting between them. CDR3 sequence: CASGTGVGSGTEAFF. CDR3 sequence (DNA): TGCGCCAGCGGGACTGGTGTAGGGAGTGGGACTGAAGCTTTCTTT.

The genes are TRBV7-2 and TRBJ1-5; 10 bases map to TRBD1. The CDR3 is 15 residues long. Trimming removed 3 bases from V and 2 bases from J; junction bases left unmatched: 1. The germline V gene encodes CDR1 SGHTA and CDR2 FQGNSA. CDR3 sequence (DNA): TGTGCCAGCAGCTTGACAGGGGGCGGCAATCAGCCCCAGCATTTT. Protein product: CASSLTGGGNQPQHF.

V gene TRBV6-5 combines with J gene TRBJ2-7; 7 bases map to TRBD2. V was pared by 0 bases and J by 0 bases, with 5 bases of the junction left unmatched. Germline values: CDR1 MNHEY, CDR2 SVGAGI. There are 16 residues in the CDR3. Here the CDR3 DNA reads TGTGCCAGCAGTTACTCCGGGGGGTCTAACTCCTACGAGCAGTACTTC. This translates into CASSYSGGSNSYEQYF.

The CDR3 sequence: CASSLPGGSSYNSPLHF. The CDR3 nucleotides read TGTGCCAGCAGTTTACCCGGGGGGAGCTCCTATAATTCACCCCTCCACTTT. The J gene is TRBJ1-6, the V gene TRBV28, with a possible D match to TRBD1 (5 bases). This CDR3 comprises 17 residues. CDR1 is MDHEN and CDR2 is SYDVKM in the germline V gene. With 2 bases removed from V and 0 bases from J, the gap between germline ends came to 11 bases.

The J gene is TRBJ2-1, the V gene TRBV9; D uncertain. This CDR3 contains 15 residues. The V end was cut by 3 bases, the J end by 5 bases, with 15 bases between. The V gene's germline CDR1 is SGDLS and CDR2 YYNGEE. CDR3 region: CASSGHPSRHNEQFF. The CDR3, as DNA: TGTGCCAGCAGCGGACACCCCTCGCGTCACAATGAGCAGTTCTTC.

The rearrangement joins TRBV28 to TRBJ1-2; 9 bases match TRBD1. V was pared by 8 bases and J by 0 bases, with 7 bases of the junction left unmatched. This CDR3 is 15 amino acids long. Germline V gene data show CDR1 as MDHEN and CDR2 as SYDVKM. CDR3 in DNA: TGTGCCAGCCTCACAGGGGGCGAGGCTAACTATGGCTACACCTTC. Its translation is CASLTGGEANYGYTF.

The CDR3 DNA reads as TGCAGCGTCGGACAGGGGAATCAGCCCCAGCATTTT. Translation gives CSVGQGNQPQHF. This chain connects TRBV29-1 to TRBJ1-5, with 9 bases matching TRBD1. The CDR3 runs 12 residues. J lost 4 bases, V lost 6 bases, and 1 base had no gene match. The germline V gene encodes CDR1 SQVTM and CDR2 ANQGSEA.

The chain links TRBV7-9 to TRBJ1-4, with 11 bases aligning to TRBD1. CDR1 and CDR2 from the germline V gene are SEHNR and FQNEAQ (reference sequence). V shed 5 bases and J 3 bases; nucleotides not matched to a gene: 2. The CDR3 covers 15 residues. The CDR3 DNA follows: TGTGCCAGCAGCCGGGGACAGGGGGCTAATGAAAAACTGTTTTTT. It codes for CASSRGQGANEKLFF.

V is TRBV7-3 and J is TRBJ2-6, with no clear D. V was cut by 3 bases and J by 0 bases, with 3 bases left in between. Germline V gene data show CDR1 as SGHTA and CDR2 as FQGTGA. CDR3 length: 14 amino acids. CDR3 sequence reads: CASSLASGANVLTF. CDR3 bases: TGTGCCAGCAGCTTGGCCTCTGGGGCCAACGTCCTGACTTTC.

This clone appeared a few times. The rearrangement joins TRBV5-3 to TRBJ2-3; TRBD2 agrees at 11 bases. Being an ORF, TRBV5-3 has a function that is uncertain. The J segment lost 6 bases and the V segment lost 5 bases, leaving 14 bases of the junction unmatched. CDR3 length: 17 amino acids. CDR3 bases: TGTGCCAGAAGGGCTTCTAGCGGGAGGCATGAATCGGATACGCAGTATTTT. It codes for CARRASSGRHESDTQYF.

This chain connects TRBV14 to TRBJ2-7; tentative D call: TRBD2 (6 bases). This CDR3 has 16 amino acids. Germline lookup yields CDR1 SGHDN and CDR2 FVKESK. V gave up 4 bases and J gave up 0 bases, with 16 bases separating them. The CDR3 region is CASSPPGLLSSYEQYF. CDR3 in DNA: TGTGCCAGCAGCCCGCCGGGACTTCTTAGCTCCTACGAGCAGTACTTC.

The sample holds a few counts of this clone. The chain recombines TRBV19 with TRBJ1-1; D possibly corresponds to TRBD1 (6 bases). Trimming removed 2 bases from V and 1 base from J, with 8 bases in between. Germline V gives CDR1 LNHDA, CDR2 SQIVND (reference sequence). This CDR3 region has 14 residues. CDR3 bases: TGTGCCAGTAGTATAAGGACAGCGAACACTGAAGCTTTCTTT. Amino acids: CASSIRTANTEAFF.